This T cell receptor beta chain comes out of a study of T cell responses to AZD1222 COVID-19 vaccine. CDR3 length: 13 residues. CDR1 is SNHLY and CDR2 is FYNNEI in the germline V gene. The V and J ends lost 1 base and 3 bases respectively, with 7 bases between them. Data came from immunoSEQ multiplex PCR; TCRdb stores just in-frame clones and leaves some out. The sample records around 150,000 clones, 85% to 95% being singletons. The chain joins TRBV2 to TRBJ2-7; D is uncertain. The material sequenced was peripheral blood, taken on day 0 of AZD1222 vaccination. The source is an adult in good health. The CDR3 DNA reads TGTGCCAGCAGTGAAGACGGTTACTACGAGCAGTACTTC. It encodes CASSEDGYYEQYF. Complete variable domain (other parts from reference TRBV2 and TRBJ2-7): EPEVTQTPSHQVTQMGQEVILRCVPISNHLYFYWYRQILGQKVEFLVSFYNNEISEKSEIFDDQFSVERPDGSNFTLKIRSTKLEDSAMYFCASSEDGYYEQYFGPGTRLTVT.